Listed below are T cell receptor beta chains from one sample, sequenced in a study of T cell responses to AZD1222 COVID-19 vaccine. Clones were sequenced by immunoSEQ multiplex PCR, and TCRdb holds only the in-frame ones, with some missing. The repertoire has 210,000 or so clones, 94% of them found once; the top ten carry around 1.5%. The material was peripheral blood, obtained 28 days after the second dose of the MenACWY control vaccine. The source of these receptors is an adult who received the MenACWY meningococcal vaccine as a control. Each CDR3 is given with its conserved first and last residue. The D gene is left open where the match is weak. The size of a clone is reported for some rows only, either as once, few or many, or as a class for expanded clones.

cdr3_nt,cdr3_aa,j_call,clone_size,v_call,d_call
TGCGCCAGCAGCTCTTACGGATTCCGCGAGCAGTACTTC,CASSSYGFREQYF,TRBJ2-7,-,TRBV5-1,-
TGTGCCAGCAGTTTGGACGGCTACGAGCAGTACTTC,CASSLDGYEQYF,TRBJ2-7,-,TRBV28,-
TGTGCCAGCAGCTCGGACTATTACGAGCAGTACTTC,CASSSDYYEQYF,TRBJ2-7,-,TRBV11-2,-
TGTGCCAGCAGTATCCAAGCGGGAGCTGGTGAGCAGTTCTTC,CASSIQAGAGEQFF,TRBJ2-1,-,TRBV6-4,TRBD2
TGTGCCTGCGACTCAACTGGAAACACCATATATTTT,CACDSTGNTIYF,TRBJ1-3,once,TRBV30,-
TGTGCCATCAGTGACCGGGGACAGGGGGGAGGCTACACCTTC,CAISDRGQGGGYTF,TRBJ1-2,-,TRBV10-3,TRBD1
TGTGCCAGCAGCCTAGGGGACTACAAAAACATTCAGTACTTC,CASSLGDYKNIQYF,TRBJ2-4,-,TRBV5-4,TRBD2
TGTGCCAGCAGCAGAGAAACGGTCGACGAGCAGTACTTC,CASSRETVDEQYF,TRBJ2-7,-,TRBV21-1,-
TGCAGCGTGGCCCGGGGGGCGGCCACTGAAGCTTTCTTT,CSVARGAATEAFF,TRBJ1-1,-,TRBV29-1,-
TGTGCCAGCAGCCAAGACCACACCTGCTATGGCTACACCTTC,CASSQDHTCYGYTF,TRBJ1-2,few,TRBV3-1/TRBV3-2,-
TGTGCCACCAGCTCCGGCACCGGGGAGCTGTTTTTT,CATSSGTGELFF,TRBJ2-2,-,TRBV15,-
TGTGCCACCAGCCGGGACCGAACCTACGAGCAGTACTTC,CATSRDRTYEQYF,TRBJ2-7,once,TRBV27,-
TGTGCCAGCAGTGTCGAAGGAGTCGACGAGCAGTACTTC,CASSVEGVDEQYF,TRBJ2-7,-,TRBV2,-
TGTGCCAGCAGTTACTCAACACAACAGGGCTACGAGCAGTACTTC,CASSYSTQQGYEQYF,TRBJ2-7,once,TRBV6-5,-
TGCAGCGTGAACGGGTTGGGAAACACCATATATTTT,CSVNGLGNTIYF,TRBJ1-3,-,TRBV29-1,-
TGCAGCGTTGCCCCGACAGGTGAAGCTTTCTTT,CSVAPTGEAFF,TRBJ1-1,-,TRBV29-1,-
TGTGCCAGCAGCGAGGGGACAGCAGGCTACGAGCAGTACTTC,CASSEGTAGYEQYF,TRBJ2-7,-,TRBV9,TRBD1
TGTGCCAGAAGCTTGGAGGAGTCGCCAAGGACGGCGAGCAATCAGCCCCAGCATTTT,CARSLEESPRTASNQPQHF,TRBJ1-5,-,TRBV5-3,-
TGTGCCAGTAGTTACGGGCTGGATTCACCCCTCCACTTT,CASSYGLDSPLHF,TRBJ1-6,-,TRBV19,-
TGTGCCACCAGCAGGGCCGGGACAGGGGGCTTGGAGACCCAGTACTTC,CATSRAGTGGLETQYF,TRBJ2-5,once,TRBV15,TRBD1
TGTGCCAGCAGTGAAAGGGTAGGGACAAAGTACAATGAGCAGTTCTTC,CASSERVGTKYNEQFF,TRBJ2-1,-,TRBV2,-
TGTGCCAGCAGCCCTCCAGGCGTGGAGACCCAGTACTTC,CASSPPGVETQYF,TRBJ2-5,-,TRBV7-9,-
TGTGCCAGCTCACCCTCTGTATCCGGGGAGCTGTTTTTT,CASSPSVSGELFF,TRBJ2-2,-,TRBV18,-
TGCGCCAGCAGCTTGGACAGGGACTCTGAAGCTTTCTTT,CASSLDRDSEAFF,TRBJ1-1,-,TRBV5-1,-
TGCGCCAGCAGCTTGGCCGGCACATCTAACTATGGCTACACCTTC,CASSLAGTSNYGYTF,TRBJ1-2,-,TRBV5-1,-
TGTGCCAGCAGTTTAGGAGAAAGTCGAATGAACACTGAAGCTTTCTTT,CASSLGESRMNTEAFF,TRBJ1-1,-,TRBV28,-
TGTGCCAGCGGGCAACAGGTGGACACTGAAGCTTTCTTT,CASGQQVDTEAFF,TRBJ1-1,-,TRBV6-5,-
TGTGCCAGCAGCACCTCCAGGGGGGGTGAAGCTTTCTTT,CASSTSRGGEAFF,TRBJ1-1,-,TRBV7-3,TRBD1
TGTGCCTGGAGTGTTGGGGGATCTTCCTACAATGAGCAGTTCTTC,CAWSVGGSSYNEQFF,TRBJ2-1,-,TRBV30,-
TGTGCCAGCAGCCAGCCGGGACTAGGTTCCCATGAGCAGTTCTTC,CASSQPGLGSHEQFF,TRBJ2-1,-,TRBV11-3,TRBD2
TGTGCCAGCAGTTACTCCAGGGATGGCTATGGCTACACCTTC,CASSYSRDGYGYTF,TRBJ1-2,-,TRBV6-5,-
TGTGCCAGCAGCGAGTCAAATTACGAGCAGTACTTC,CASSESNYEQYF,TRBJ2-7,once,TRBV7-2,-
TGCGCCAGCACCCCCCCAGCCTCCCCCAATGAGCAGTTCTTC,CASTPPASPNEQFF,TRBJ2-1,-,TRBV5-1,-
TGCGCCAGCAGCCAAGCGTCGTGGGGGGAGGATGAAAAACTGTTTTTT,CASSQASWGEDEKLFF,TRBJ1-4,-,TRBV4-1,-
TGTGCCAGCAGACTCCGGGGGGAAAACATTCAGTACTTC,CASRLRGENIQYF,TRBJ2-4,-,TRBV13,TRBD2
TGTGCCACCCGGACTAGCGGGGGGCGGGAGCAGTTCTTC,CATRTSGGREQFF,TRBJ2-1,once,TRBV15,TRBD2
TGTGCCAGCAGTGACCCCATAGGGGGGAGCAATCAGCCCCAGCATTTT,CASSDPIGGSNQPQHF,TRBJ1-5,-,TRBV6-4,-
TGTGCCAGCAGCCAAGGGGGACAGGGTACCCACGAGCAGTACTTC,CASSQGGQGTHEQYF,TRBJ2-7,-,TRBV3-1/TRBV3-2,TRBD1
TGTGCCACCAGCAGAGATAGGCTGGAGGCTGGAAACACCATATATTTT,CATSRDRLEAGNTIYF,TRBJ1-3,-,TRBV15,-
TGTGCCAGTACGGCAGGGGGCAATCAGCCCCAGCATTTT,CASTAGGNQPQHF,TRBJ1-5,-,TRBV19,-
TGTGCCAGCAGCTTAAGGACAGCGGAGCAGTACTTC,CASSLRTAEQYF,TRBJ2-7,-,TRBV7-8,-
TGTGCCAGCAGTCCTGGACTAGCGGGGCACAATGAGCAGTTCTTC,CASSPGLAGHNEQFF,TRBJ2-1,-,TRBV27,TRBD2
TGTGCCAGTAGGCCCAGTCAAGCTAACTATGGCTACACCTTC,CASRPSQANYGYTF,TRBJ1-2,-,TRBV19,-
TGTGCCAGCAGTTCAGGACTAGCTAGCACAGATACGCAGTATTTT,CASSSGLASTDTQYF,TRBJ2-3,-,TRBV27,TRBD2
TGTGCCAGCAGTGAGACCCACAAGGAGCCCCTCCACTTT,CASSETHKEPLHF,TRBJ1-6,-,TRBV6-1,-
TGTGCCAGCAGTCTCCGCGTCCTAGCGGGGGGGCCTGTCACCGGGGAGCTGTTTTTT,CASSLRVLAGGPVTGELFF,TRBJ2-2,-,TRBV6-2/TRBV6-3,TRBD2
TGTGCCAGCAGCAGAGATCAATACGAGCAGTACTTC,CASSRDQYEQYF,TRBJ2-7,-,TRBV7-6,-
TGTGCCAGCGCTTTCTCAGGGGAGGTCTACGAGCAGTACTTC,CASAFSGEVYEQYF,TRBJ2-7,-,TRBV6-5,-
TGTGCCAGCAGCCCTGGACCCTTCGTCCGGCAGCCCCAGCATTTT,CASSPGPFVRQPQHF,TRBJ1-5,-,TRBV27,-
TGTGCCAGCAGTTACTCAGGACAGGGGTCCTATGGCTACACCTTC,CASSYSGQGSYGYTF,TRBJ1-2,-,TRBV6-5,TRBD1
TGTGCCAGCAGCCCATCGGCCAGGGAAGACATGAACACTGAAGCTTTCTTT,CASSPSAREDMNTEAFF,TRBJ1-1,-,TRBV9,-
TGTGCCAGCAGCCCAGGGGGAAACACCATATATTTT,CASSPGGNTIYF,TRBJ1-3,-,TRBV7-2,-
TGCGCCAGCAGTTTGAACAATGAGCAGTTCTTC,CASSLNNEQFF,TRBJ2-1,-,TRBV5-1,-
TGTGCCAGCAGTTCCTTAGGAGAAGATACGCAGTATTTT,CASSSLGEDTQYF,TRBJ2-3,-,TRBV28,-
TGTGCCAGCAGTTTCCAGGGGGCGTCCTCTGTAGCTTTCTTT,CASSFQGASSVAFF,TRBJ1-1,-,TRBV28,TRBD1
TGTGCCAGCAGCTTAGCGGGGACAGGTACTGAAGAGCAGTACTTC,CASSLAGTGTEEQYF,TRBJ2-7,-,TRBV7-9,TRBD1
TGTGCCAGTAGTATAGATCCCTCGAGACAGGGATCGCTTACCTACAATGAGCAGTTCTTC,CASSIDPSRQGSLTYNEQFF,TRBJ2-1,-,TRBV19,TRBD1
TGCAGCGTTGGAGGGACAAGGTCCTACGAGCAGTACTTC,CSVGGTRSYEQYF,TRBJ2-7,-,TRBV29-1,-